This T cell receptor (beta chain) stems from a study of Graves' ophthalmopathy and Graves' hyperthyroidism. Study-wide background: Before any treatment was given, at initial diagnosis, peripheral blood was collected.

V was cut by 0 bases and J by 0 bases, with 9 bases left in between. The CDR3 contains 17 residues. The germline V gene encodes CDR1 LNHDA and CDR2 SQIVND (reference sequence). Amplified material comprised TCR beta CDR3 regions derived from RNA transcripts. After a first-round RT-PCR with HTBI primers, a second-round multiplex PCR was run. Each CDR3 protein is one row after TCRdb ran MiXCR on the multiplex PCR reads. Of 200,000 to 250,000 distinct CDR3 sequences in the sample, over 25% are singletons; the top ten hold approximately 8.6%. The table lists this clonotype with many counts. Source material: peripheral blood. The genes are TRBV19 and TRBJ2-6, with a weak D call TRBD2 (6 bases). The TCR sequence derives from a middle-aged man with Graves' ophthalmopathy. This chain's CDR3 is CASSIDQGGSGANVLTF. The CDR3 nucleotides are TGTGCCAGTAGTATAGATCAGGGAGGCTCTGGGGCCAACGTCCTGACTTTC.